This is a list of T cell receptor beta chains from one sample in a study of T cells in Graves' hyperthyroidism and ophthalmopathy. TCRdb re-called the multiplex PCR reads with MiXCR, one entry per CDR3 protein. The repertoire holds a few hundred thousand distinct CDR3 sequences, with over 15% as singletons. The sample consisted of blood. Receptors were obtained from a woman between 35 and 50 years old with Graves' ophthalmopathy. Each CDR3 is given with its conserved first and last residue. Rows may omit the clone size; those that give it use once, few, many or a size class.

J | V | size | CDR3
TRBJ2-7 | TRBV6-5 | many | CASSYGGLAGPIYEQYF
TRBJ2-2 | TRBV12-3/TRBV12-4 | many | CASFSGGLVTGELFF
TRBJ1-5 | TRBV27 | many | CASSSRSSSNQPQHF
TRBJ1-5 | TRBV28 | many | CASSLSSIPQHF
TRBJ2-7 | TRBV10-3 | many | CAIKPQESYEQYF
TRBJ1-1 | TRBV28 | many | CASKTGEGVTEAFF
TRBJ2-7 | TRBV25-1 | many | CASSEYWREEQYF
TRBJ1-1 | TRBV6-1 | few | CASRLSGRSNTEAFF
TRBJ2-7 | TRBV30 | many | CAWSRAVYEQYF
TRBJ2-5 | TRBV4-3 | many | CASSQEHGETQYF
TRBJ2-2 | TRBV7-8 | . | CASSLEGTSTGELFF
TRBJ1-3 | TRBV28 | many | CASTAGTSGNTIYF
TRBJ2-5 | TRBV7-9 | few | CASSFLWSGEETQYF
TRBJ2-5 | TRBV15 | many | CATSRHGATAETQYF
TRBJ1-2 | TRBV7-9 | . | CASSAGQSNYGYTF
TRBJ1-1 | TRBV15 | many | CATSRDLGVFMRTEAFF
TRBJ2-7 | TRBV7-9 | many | CASSLSGTGYEQYF
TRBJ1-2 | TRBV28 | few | CASTRLGGYTF
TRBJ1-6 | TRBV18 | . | CASSPREGNSPLHF
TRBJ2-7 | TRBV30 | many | CAWRKGAHEQYF
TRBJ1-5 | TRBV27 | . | CASRAGVRQPQHF
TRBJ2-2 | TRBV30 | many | CAWTNGWTLNTGELFF
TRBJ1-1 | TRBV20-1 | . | CSALGGTNGAFF
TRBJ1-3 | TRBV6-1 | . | CASSRESSSGNTIYF
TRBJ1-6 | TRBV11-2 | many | CASSRGRDNSPLHF
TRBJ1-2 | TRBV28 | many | CASSFNFLRGYTF
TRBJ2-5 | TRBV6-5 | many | CASSNGGQGVQETQYF
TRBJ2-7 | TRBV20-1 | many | CSARKQGVGEQYF
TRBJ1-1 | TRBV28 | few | CASSLRFFTEAFF
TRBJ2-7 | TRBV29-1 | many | CSVGIQAEVYEQYF
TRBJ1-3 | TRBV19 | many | CASSGGRPLSSGNTIYF
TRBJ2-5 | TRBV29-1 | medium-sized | CSVDPEGLETQYF
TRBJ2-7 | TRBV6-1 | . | CASKVGRTSYEQYF
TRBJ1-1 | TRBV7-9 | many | CASSLVGREVGDTEAFF
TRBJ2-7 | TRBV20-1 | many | CSAPAGTPYEQYF
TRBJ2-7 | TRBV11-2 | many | CASSLGQISSYEQYF
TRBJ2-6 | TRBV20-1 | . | CSARGLGTGDTGANVLTF
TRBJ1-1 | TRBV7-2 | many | CASSLDAALSRAFF
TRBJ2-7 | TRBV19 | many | CASTPGQGKVYEQYF
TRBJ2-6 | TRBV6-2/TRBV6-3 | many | CASSSGLSGANVLTF
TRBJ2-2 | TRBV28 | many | CASITGAGELFF
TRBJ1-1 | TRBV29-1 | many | CSVLVGGNTEAFF
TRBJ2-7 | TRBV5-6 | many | CASSSQMSSYEQYF
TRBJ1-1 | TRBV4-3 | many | CASSQDFRTAVFAFF
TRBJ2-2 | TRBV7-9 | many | CASTQGGGELFF
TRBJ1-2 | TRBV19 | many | CASSVTGYGYTF
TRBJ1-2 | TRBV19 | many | CASSARDGYGYTF
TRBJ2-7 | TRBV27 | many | CASSFRITYEQYF
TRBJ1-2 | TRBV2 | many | CASSDDPWGAEGYGYTF
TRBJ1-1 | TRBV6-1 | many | CASRGPGQQLEAFF
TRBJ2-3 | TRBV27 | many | CASSFLAETYADTQYF
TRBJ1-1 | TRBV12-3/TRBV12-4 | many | CASSPPGPNTEAFF
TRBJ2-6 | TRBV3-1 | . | CASSQVGGVSSGANVLTF
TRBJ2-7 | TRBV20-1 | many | CSARKGGQGIHEQYF